This T cell receptor (beta chain) was sequenced during a study of T cells in localized non-small cell lung cancer. The assay was immunoSEQ multiplex PCR, and TCRdb's table has in-frame clones only and misses some. The data hold some 1,400 clones, with roughly 26% observed a single time. The CDR3 loop spans 14 amino acids. J lost 5 bases, V lost 1 base, and 3 bases had no gene match. Germline loops: CDR1 LGHNA, CDR2 YNFKEQ. This TCR was recovered from an older male donor with stage I squamous cell lung carcinoma. The sample consisted of lung tumor tissue, taken before any cancer treatment. V usage is TRBV4-2 and J usage is TRBJ1-1; TRBD1 matches 8 bases. The CDR3 coding sequence is TGTGCCAGCAGCCAAGGGACAGGGATAACTGAAGCTTTCTTT. Protein product: CASSQGTGITEAFF.